This T cell receptor beta chain was retrieved from a study of cytomegalovirus exposure and HLA in healthy donors. The PCR ran on 60 Vbeta and 13 Jbeta primers. TCRdb keeps only in-frame clones here, not all; method: immunoSEQ multiplex PCR. This sample carries 60,000 or so clones, approximately 80% of them seen once, and the ten largest clones take around 2.5%. The CDR3 consists of 14 residues. V trimming: 2 bases; J trimming: 5 bases; junction bases outside the gene matches: 2. Germline-derived CDR1 and CDR2 are MNHEY and SMNVEV (reference sequence). This clone was seen just once. Nominally healthy donors provided the samples, though records likely missed some immune exposures.

Sequences were obtained from PBMCs. V usage is TRBV27 and J usage is TRBJ1-1; 10 bases agree with TRBD1. The sequence was obtained from a female donor in good health and CMV-seronegative. This CDR3 reads CASSLVGQGTEAFF. The CDR3 DNA reads TGTGCCAGCAGTTTAGTGGGACAGGGGACTGAAGCTTTCTTT.